The entry that follows covers one T cell receptor (beta chain) sequence. This specimen belongs to a study of blood T cells in healthy people across ages. The germline V gene encodes CDR1 ENHRY and CDR2 SYGVKD. This CDR3 is built from 12 residues. Trimming took off 6 bases at V and 5 bases at J, with 11 bases between the two ends. It was with a sample-barcoded 5' primer and a J-beta primer mix that a second PCR of about 7 to 12 cycles was run. One entry per CDR3 protein results from TCRdb running MiXCR on the 5' RACE reads. The sample contains about 830,000 distinct CDR3 sequences, around 68% of which appear only once.

The chain has TRBV10-3 and TRBJ2-7, with a weak D call TRBD1 (6 bases). The receptor comes from a man aged 25-40 years in good health. Sequencing was done on a sample of blood. CDR3 residues: CAISRTVDEQYF. CDR3 nucleotide sequence: TGTGCCATCAGCCGGACAGTGGACGAGCAGTACTTC.